This T cell receptor (beta chain) was recorded in a study of cytomegalovirus exposure and HLA in healthy donors. Background on the study: Of about 400 genotyped donors, about 80% clustered with self-reported Caucasian donors.

Points from the study as a whole: Roughly uniform sequencing depth across donors was assumed, possibly incorrectly. After further analysis at a later stage, roughly 16,000 TCR beta sequences were associated with HLA alleles at 0.05 false discovery rate.

The V and J ends lost 5 bases and 4 bases respectively, with 12 bases between them. Germline CDR1 SGHAT, CDR2 FQNNGV. The CDR3 sequence is 14 residues long. While unrecorded immune exposures were likely, the donors were nominally healthy when sampled. This clone was detected only a few times. Its antigen is unidentified. Researchers ran the PCR with 60 Vbeta and 13 Jbeta primers. Sequenced by immunoSEQ multiplex PCR; TCRdb stores in-frame clones only, minus some. The top ten clones hold approximately 3.8% of a sample with about 130,000 clones, about four fifths of them seen once. This receptor was taken from a woman in her forties in good health and CMV-seropositive. The chain combines TRBV11-2 with TRBJ1-3; tentatively, D is TRBD1 (6 bases). The sample was PBMCs. The CDR3, as DNA: TGTGCCAGCAGCCGTACAGGGCTCGGAAACACCATATATTTT. Its translation: CASSRTGLGNTIYF.